This passage covers 32 T cell receptor beta chains from one sample sequenced in a study of regulatory T cells in long-lasting Graves disease. HTBI primers from iRepertoire and Arm-PCR of CDR3 regions yielded the TCR beta libraries. TCRdb reprocessed the multiplex PCR reads with MiXCR, giving one entry per CDR3 protein. The sample lists about 400,000 distinct CDR3 sequences; about 17% were seen once. Time point reported: newly diagnosed GD, antithyroid drugs for less than 3 months. From RNA extracted from PBMCs, the TCR library was made. These same data were also listed under a study on T cells in Graves' hyperthyroidism and ophthalmopathy.

Specimen: peripheral blood mononuclear cells (PBMCs), collected at new diagnosis, from a patient treated with antithyroid drugs. The receptors here all came from a woman in her late teens or twenties with Graves disease.

Many counts were recorded for this clonotype. The V call is TRBV28, the J call TRBJ2-2; TRBD2 aligns across 11 bases. The CDR3 sequence is 16 residues long. The germline V gene has CDR1 MDHEN and CDR2 SYDVKM. V shed 5 bases and J 1 base; nucleotides not matched to a gene: 3. CDR3 loop: CASSPGLAVNTGELFF. For the CDR3, the DNA is TGTGCCAGCAGTCCGGGACTAGCGGTGAACACCGGGGAGCTGTTTTTT.

This clonotype has a handful of counts. J is TRBJ2-3 and V is TRBV14; D remains ambiguous. Germline CDR1 is SGHDN and CDR2 is FVKESK. With 4 bases removed from V and 2 bases from J, the gap between germline ends came to 13 bases. This CDR3 has 15 amino acids. In DNA, the CDR3 is TGTGCCAGCAGCCCTGGGCGGAGTTACACAGATACGCAGTATTTT. This gives the protein CASSPGRSYTDTQYF. Using reference TRBV14 and TRBJ2-3 for the parts outside the CDR3, the full variable domain is EAGVTQFPSHSVIEKGQTVTLRCDPISGHDNLYWYRRVMGKEIKFLLHFVKESKQDESGMPNNRFLAERTGGTYSTLKVQPAELEDSGVYFCASSPGRSYTDTQYFGPGTRLTVL.

In the case of this clonotype: Possible read error: a much larger clone is one base away. The gene calls are TRBV5-1 and TRBJ2-1; a weak D match, TRBD1 (6 bases). From germline, CDR1 is SGHRS and CDR2 YFSETQ. V lost 3 bases and J 4 bases, leaving 11 bases between the germline ends. The CDR3 extends over 14 amino acids. CDR3 nucleotide sequence: TGCGCCAGCAGCTCGGGCAGGGGATACAATGAGCAGTTCTTC. This translates into CASSSGRGYNEQFF.

V is TRBV24-1 and J is TRBJ2-3; 7 nucleotides line up with TRBD1. Germline V lookup: CDR1 KGHDR, CDR2 SFDVKD. V lost 4 bases and J lost 0; bases outside the gene matches: 6. CDR3 length: 16 amino acids. Here the CDR3 DNA reads TGTGCCACCAGTGACCCGGGACAGCTCAGCACAGATACGCAGTATTTT. It translates to CATSDPGQLSTDTQYF.

The chain combines TRBV29-1 with TRBJ2-3; D gene uncertain. Germline values: CDR1 SQVTM, CDR2 ANQGSEA. The CDR3 contains 13 residues. The germline V and J ends were trimmed by 6 bases and 0 bases, with 10 bases remaining between them. The CDR3, as DNA: TGCAGCGTGTCAGTCCTAAGCACAGATACGCAGTATTTT. The encoded protein is CSVSVLSTDTQYF.

At least ten counts were recorded for this clonotype. The chain employs TRBV5-1 and TRBJ1-2; D perhaps matches TRBD1 (5 bases). V was shortened by 5 bases and J by 4 bases, with 18 bases between the two germline ends. The CDR3 contains 15 residues. The V gene's germline CDR1 is SGHRS and CDR2 YFSETQ. The CDR3 reads CASSSEGLGGYGYTF. The CDR3 DNA is TGCGCCAGCAGTTCTGAAGGACTGGGGGGCTATGGCTACACCTTC.

The chain links TRBV19 to TRBJ1-5; no reliable D call. The V gene's germline CDR1 is LNHDA and CDR2 SQIVND (reference sequence). The CDR3 is 17 residues long. Trimming pared 7 bases from V and 6 bases from J, leaving 25 bases between. The CDR3 spells CASNLDTSGVVVQPQHF. The CDR3 region has the DNA TGTGCCAGTAACCTCGACACCTCTGGGGTAGTTGTTCAGCCCCAGCATTTT.

This clonotype has ten or more counts. The rearrangement joins TRBV5-1 to TRBJ1-1, with D unclear. Germline V gene lookup returns CDR1 SGHRS and CDR2 YFSETQ. Trimming pared 7 bases from V and 3 bases from J, leaving 7 bases between. This CDR3 has 11 amino acids. Here the CDR3 reads CASVGDTEAFF. The CDR3, as DNA: TGCGCCAGCGTCGGGGACACTGAAGCTTTCTTT.

V gene TRBV29-1 combines with J gene TRBJ2-7, with TRBD2 matching over 7 bases. V trimming: 3 bases; J trimming: 2 bases; junction bases outside the gene matches: 4. CDR1 SQVTM and CDR2 ANQGSEA come from the germline V gene. There are 13 residues in the CDR3. CDR3 nucleotide sequence: TGCAGCGTTGAGCGGGGGTCGACCTACGAGCAGTACTTC. Translating gives CSVERGSTYEQYF.

This clonotype appeared many times. The chain combines TRBV5-1 with TRBJ1-2, with TRBD1 identical over 7 bases. In germline, CDR1 is SGHRS, CDR2 YFSETQ. V was clipped by 0 bases and J by 3 bases; unmatched bases: 2. There are 14 residues in the CDR3. The CDR3 nucleotides are TGCGCCAGCAGCTTGGCCGGACAGGACTATGGCTACACCTTC. Translated: CASSLAGQDYGYTF.

This clonotype was seen more than once but under ten times. This sequence joins TRBV12-3 or TRBV12-4 and TRBJ1-2, with TRBD1 matching 8 bases. V lost 6 bases to trimming and J lost 6 bases; unmatched junction nucleotides: 12. The CDR3 is 15 residues long. CDR3 nucleotides: TGTGCCAGCAGACCTGACGCAGGGGGCACTCATGGCTACACCTTC. Residues: CASRPDAGGTHGYTF.

This clonotype was found many times. The chain links TRBV5-1 to TRBJ2-5; possible D gene TRBD2, 6 bases. In germline, CDR1 is SGHRS, CDR2 YFSETQ. V was clipped by 2 bases and J by 5 bases, with 25 bases between them. The CDR3 length is 18 residues. CDR3 amino acids: CASSFGQRAGLEGETQYF. The CDR3 DNA is TGCGCCAGCAGCTTCGGTCAGCGGGCCGGGCTGGAGGGCGAGACCCAGTACTTC.

This clonotype was counted ten times or more. The gene calls are TRBV4-2 and TRBJ2-3, with D possibly called TRBD1 or TRBD2 (5 bases each). V was trimmed by 5 bases and J by 5 bases, leaving 17 bases between them. Per germline, CDR1 LGHNA and CDR2 YNFKEQ. The CDR3 runs to 15 residues. The CDR3, as DNA: TGTGCCAGCAGCAGAAGGACTGGGGGTGAAGATACGCAGTATTTT. Protein sequence: CASSRRTGGEDTQYF.

This clonotype has a count of ten or more. The gene calls are TRBV10-3 and TRBJ1-1, with D possibly matching TRBD1 (5 bases). Germline V gene lookup returns CDR1 ENHRY and CDR2 SYGVKD. V dropped 3 bases and J dropped 5 bases, with 16 bases sitting between them. The CDR3 spans 15 residues. As DNA, the CDR3 is TGTGCCATCAGTGAACCCGGGACCCCGAATACTGAAGCTTTCTTT. Protein: CAISEPGTPNTEAFF.

The chain links TRBV30 to TRBJ2-1, with TRBD2 identical over 13 bases. The CDR3 is made up of 17 amino acids. The germline V gene encodes CDR1 GTSNPN and CDR2 SVGIG (reference sequence). J gave up 8 bases and V 3 bases, and 13 bases lay outside the gene matches. The CDR3 region is CAWSKSTSGRARDEQFF. In DNA, the CDR3 is TGTGCCTGGAGCAAATCCACTAGCGGGAGGGCTAGGGATGAGCAGTTCTTC.

This clonotype was seen ten or more times. The J gene is TRBJ2-1, the V gene TRBV28, with a possible D match to TRBD1 (6 bases). Trimming removed 10 bases at V and 0 bases at J, with 13 bases between. The CDR3 sequence is 14 residues long. CDR1 is MDHEN, CDR2 SYDVKM, per germline. The CDR3 spells CANSDRLSYNEQFF. The CDR3 nucleotides read TGTGCCAATAGCGACAGGCTCTCCTACAATGAGCAGTTCTTC.

This clonotype was observed many times. V is TRBV10-3 and J is TRBJ1-6; 10 bases map to TRBD1. V shed 4 bases and J 9 bases; nucleotides not matched to a gene: 15. Looked up from germline, CDR1 is ENHRY and CDR2 is SYGVKD. CDR3 length: 18 residues. CDR3 region: CAISGGTGDKWISSPLHF. DNA of the CDR3: TGTGCCATCAGTGGTGGGACAGGGGATAAATGGATAAGTTCACCCCTCCACTTT.

This clonotype has a count of ten or more. The chain combines TRBV6-1 with TRBJ1-5, with TRBD1 matching 7 bases. Per germline, CDR1 MNHNS and CDR2 SASEGT. The CDR3 contains 14 residues. The V segment lost 6 bases and the J segment 4 bases; nucleotides outside the gene matches: 6. This CDR3 reads CASRPGGSNQPQHF. The CDR3 region has the DNA TGTGCCAGCAGACCAGGGGGAAGTAATCAGCCCCAGCATTTT.

As concerns this clonotype: Just one base apart from a much larger clone, this may be a read error. The gene calls are TRBV5-1 and TRBJ2-3; unclear D gene. CDR1 and CDR2 from the germline V gene are SGHRS and YFSETQ. The CDR3 spans 13 residues. This chain's CDR3 is CASSFGRTDTRYF. In nucleotides, the CDR3 is TGTGCCAGCAGCTTTGGTCGAACAGATACGCGGTATTTT.

CDR3 residues: CASRIPTRGYNSPLHF. In nucleotides, the CDR3 is TGTGCCAGCAGGATACCCACTCGGGGGTATAATTCACCCCTCCACTTT. The V and J genes are TRBV6-1 and TRBJ1-6; D possibly corresponds to TRBD1 (5 bases). Germline CDR1 and CDR2: MNHNS and SASEGT. This CDR3 spans 16 amino acids. V was trimmed by 6 bases and J by 4 bases, leaving 16 bases between them.

The sample holds many counts of this clonotype. The rearrangement joins TRBV5-6 to TRBJ2-6; no clear D gene. CDR1 is SGHDT and CDR2 is YYEEEE in the germline V gene. This CDR3 contains 17 residues. V lost 6 bases to trimming and J lost 0 bases, with 16 bases between them. CDR3 coding DNA: TGTGCCAGCACCTCTACCGGGTCAAACTCTGGGGCCAACGTCCTGACTTTC. Translated: CASTSTGSNSGANVLTF.

This clonotype was found many times. The chain employs TRBV20-1 and TRBJ2-7; D may be TRBD2 (5 bases). V shed 6 bases and J shed 6 bases, with 21 bases lying between them. The CDR3 is 14 residues long. From germline, CDR1 is DFQATT and CDR2 SNEGSKA (reference sequence). DNA of the CDR3: TGCAGTGCCACAGAGCCGGCTAATCGGGGCGAGCAGTACTTC. Residues: CSATEPANRGEQYF.

This clonotype was seen at least ten times. This chain uses TRBV20-1 with TRBJ2-2; D uncertain. CDR3 length: 14 residues. Per germline, CDR1 DFQATT and CDR2 SNEGSKA (reference sequence). Trimming took 3 bases from V and 4 from J, leaving 12 bases between them. CDR3 nucleotides: TGCAGTGCTAGGAGACCGATTTTCACCGGGGAGCTGTTTTTT. The encoded protein is CSARRPIFTGELFF.

This clonotype was seen a handful of times. The V gene is TRBV7-9, the J gene TRBJ2-6; possible D gene TRBD1, 6 bases. The V gene's germline CDR1 is SEHNR and CDR2 FQNEAQ (reference sequence). The V gene lost 5 bases and the J gene lost 1 base, with 15 bases spanning the gap. The CDR3 has 17 amino acids. CDR3 nucleotides: TGTGCCAGCAGCCCAGACAGGTTACGATCTGGGGCCAACGTCCTGACTTTC. It yields the protein CASSPDRLRSGANVLTF.

Many counts were recorded for this clonotype. The DNA for the CDR3 is TGCAGTGCTAGACCCCCAGGGACGGAGACCCAGTACTTC. Translated: CSARPPGTETQYF. The chain recombines TRBV20-1 with TRBJ2-5; the D call may be TRBD1 or TRBD2 (5 bases each). The CDR3 has 13 residues. Germline V CDR1 and CDR2: DFQATT, SNEGSKA (reference sequence). Trimming left V 2 bases short and J 5 bases short, with 12 bases between.

This clonotype has ten or more counts. This sequence joins TRBV5-6 and TRBJ2-2; D is uncertain. V was trimmed by 2 bases and J by 7 bases, leaving 18 bases between them. Germline V gene data show CDR1 as SGHDT and CDR2 as YYEEEE. The length of the CDR3 is 16 residues. In nucleotides, the CDR3 is TGTGCCAGCAGCTTATTAAACTCTGCATGGATCGGGGAGCTGTTTTTT. This encodes CASSLLNSAWIGELFF.

This clonotype was found many times. J is TRBJ2-1 and V is TRBV6-1; D is perhaps TRBD2 (6 bases). The length of the CDR3 is 19 residues. V was clipped by 6 bases and J by 1 base, with 25 bases between them. In germline, CDR1 is MNHNS, CDR2 SASEGT. Written as DNA, the CDR3 is TGTGCCAGCAGGGAGGGCTGGCGGGGCGTTTTTGGGTCCTACAATGAGCAGTTCTTC. Its translation is CASREGWRGVFGSYNEQFF.

The rearrangement uses TRBV4-1 and TRBJ1-2; D is unresolved. The V and J ends lost 2 bases and 6 bases respectively, with 10 bases between them. CDR3 length: 13 amino acids. CDR1 is MGHRA and CDR2 is YSYEKL in the germline V gene. The CDR3 coding sequence is TGCGCCAGCAGCCAAATATGGGCCAATGGCTACACCTTC. Encoded protein: CASSQIWANGYTF.

This clonotype was recorded at least ten times. V and J are TRBV6-1 and TRBJ1-4; TRBD1 aligns across 10 bases. Per germline, CDR1 MNHNS and CDR2 SASEGT. This CDR3 is 14 amino acids long. With V trimmed by 5 bases and J by 5 bases, 2 bases remained unmatched. CDR3 protein: CASSPDRGNEKLFF. In nucleotides, the CDR3 is TGTGCCAGCAGTCCGGACAGGGGGAATGAAAAACTGTTTTTT.

This clonotype appeared many times. The chain carries TRBV3-1 and TRBJ2-2; 15 bases agree with TRBD2. CDR1 and CDR2 (germline): LGHDT, YNNKEL (reference sequence). With 4 bases clipped from V and 1 base from J, the junction kept 19 bases outside the gene matches. CDR3 length equals 23 residues. CDR3 loop: CASSLPSLPLPGLAGGNTGELFF. CDR3 nucleotides: TGTGCCAGCAGCCTACCTTCGCTCCCCCTGCCGGGACTAGCGGGGGGGAACACCGGGGAGCTGTTTTTT.

This clonotype came up a few times. The chain couples TRBV19 to TRBJ1-1; D gene ambiguous. V lost 3 bases and J lost 0, with 11 bases in between. Germline V gives CDR1 LNHDA, CDR2 SQIVND (reference sequence). The CDR3 loop spans 15 amino acids. In DNA form, the CDR3 reads TGTGCCAGTAGTATTGCGAGGACCTTGAACACTGAAGCTTTCTTT. Protein: CASSIARTLNTEAFF.

As concerns this clonotype: A much more abundant neighbour one base away suggests this may be a read error. The chain joins TRBV6-1 to TRBJ1-5, with D unclear. V was trimmed by 5 bases and J by 7 bases, leaving 12 bases between them. The V gene's germline CDR1 is MNHNS and CDR2 SASEGT. The CDR3 has 13 amino acids. CDR3 region: CASSPDGRQPQHF. CDR3 coding DNA: TGTGCCAGCAGTCCCGACGGCAGGCAGCCCCAGCATTTT.